This T cell receptor (beta chain) came from a study of T cells after yellow fever vaccination. This clonotype occurred many times. The antigen is undetermined. Trimming pared 3 bases from V and 3 bases from J, leaving 5 bases between. Germline-derived CDR1 and CDR2 are MGHRA and YSYEKL. The CDR3 runs 13 residues. General observations from the study: Clones that expanded after primary vaccination mostly reappeared after the booster (roughly 96% CD4, 70% to 90% CD8).

It was through 5'RACE template switching that TCR cDNA was made, with a universal primer site and UMIs added. TCRdb analysed the 5' RACE reads with MiXCR anew, one entry per CDR3 protein. The sample lists 78,000 or so distinct CDR3 sequences; roughly 7% were seen once. Material: CD8+ T cells sorted from PBMCs, obtained approximately 11 days after the first yellow fever vaccination. The V and J genes are TRBV4-1 and TRBJ2-2, with no clear D. The source is a man between 18 and 35 years old who received the YFV17D yellow fever vaccine. The CDR3 coding sequence is TGCGCCAGCAGCCAGGCCTACACCGGGGAGCTGTTTTTT. Protein product: CASSQAYTGELFF.